The T cell receptor beta chain under discussion was sequenced for a study of blood T cell repertoires in COVID-19. On the study more broadly: Some COVID-19 samples were acute and others convalescent; all came from the United States, Italy and Spain. Sources were T cells, B-cell-depleted T cells, or PBMCs; the material itself was cDNA or gDNA.

Sequencing used immunoSEQ multiplex PCR; TCRdb keeps in-frame clones, though not all of them. The repertoire holds about 220,000 clones, with more than 70% as singletons. Germline values: CDR1 ENHRY, CDR2 SYGVKD. The CDR3 sequence is 16 residues long. V was clipped by 2 bases and J by 1 base; unmatched bases: 7. This rearrangement joins TRBV10-3 to TRBJ1-1, with 7 bases aligning to TRBD1. The sample consisted of peripheral blood. This receptor was obtained from a human donor in a cohort sampled during active COVID-19. The CDR3 sequence is CAISEAPGQQNTEAFF. As DNA, the CDR3 is TGTGCCATCAGTGAGGCCCCGGGACAGCAGAACACTGAAGCTTTCTTT.